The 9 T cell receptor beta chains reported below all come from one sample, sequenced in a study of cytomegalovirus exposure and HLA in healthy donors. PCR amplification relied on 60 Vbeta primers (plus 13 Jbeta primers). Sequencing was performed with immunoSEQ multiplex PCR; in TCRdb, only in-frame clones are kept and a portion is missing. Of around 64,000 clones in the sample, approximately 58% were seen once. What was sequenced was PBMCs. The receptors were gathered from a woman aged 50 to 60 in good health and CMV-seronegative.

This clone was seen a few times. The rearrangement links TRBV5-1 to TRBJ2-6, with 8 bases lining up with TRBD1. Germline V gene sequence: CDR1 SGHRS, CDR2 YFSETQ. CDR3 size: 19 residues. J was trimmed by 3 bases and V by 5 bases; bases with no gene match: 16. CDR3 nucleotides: TGCGCCAGCAGTCGAACCGGGACAGGTAGCCTGGGTGGGGCCAACGTCCTGACTTTC. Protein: CASSRTGTGSLGGANVLTF. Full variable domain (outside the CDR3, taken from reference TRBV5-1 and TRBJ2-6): KAGVTQTPRYLIKTRGQQVTLSCSPISGHRSVSWYQQTPGQGLQFLFEYFSETQRNKGNFPGRFSGRQFSNSRSEMNVSTLELGDSALYLCASSRTGTGSLGGANVLTFGAGSRLTVL.

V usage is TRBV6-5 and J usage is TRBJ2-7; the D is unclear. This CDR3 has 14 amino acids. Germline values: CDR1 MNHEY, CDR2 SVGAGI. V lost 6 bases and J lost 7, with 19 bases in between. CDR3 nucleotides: TGTGCCAGCAGACTCGGGTTCCGCGCGCCGGAGCAGTACTTC. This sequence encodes CASRLGFRAPEQYF.

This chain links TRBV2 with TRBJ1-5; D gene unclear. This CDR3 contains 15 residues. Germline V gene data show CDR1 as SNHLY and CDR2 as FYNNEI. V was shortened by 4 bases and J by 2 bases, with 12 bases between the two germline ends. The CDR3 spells CASSGGDSGNQPQHF. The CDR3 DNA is TGTGCCAGCAGTGGAGGTGATAGTGGCAATCAGCCCCAGCATTTT.

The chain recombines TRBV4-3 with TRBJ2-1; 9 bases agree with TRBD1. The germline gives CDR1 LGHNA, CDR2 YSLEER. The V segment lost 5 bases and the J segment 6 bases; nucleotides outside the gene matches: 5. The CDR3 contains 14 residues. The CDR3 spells CASSKWGQGNEQFF. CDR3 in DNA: TGCGCCAGCAGCAAGTGGGGACAGGGCAATGAGCAGTTCTTC.

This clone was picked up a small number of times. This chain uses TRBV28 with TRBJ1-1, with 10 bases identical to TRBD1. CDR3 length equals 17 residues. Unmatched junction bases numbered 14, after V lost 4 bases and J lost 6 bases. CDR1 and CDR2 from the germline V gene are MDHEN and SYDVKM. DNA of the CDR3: TGTGCCAGCAGTTCAGTATTCGGCAGGGACAGGGGCCCTGAAGCTTTCTTT. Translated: CASSSVFGRDRGPEAFF. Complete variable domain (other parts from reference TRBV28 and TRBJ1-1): DVKVTQSSRYLVKRTGEKVFLECVQDMDHENMFWYRQDPGLGLRLIYFSYDVKMKEKGDIPEGYSVSREKKERFSLILESASTNQTSMYLCASSSVFGRDRGPEAFFGQGTRLTVV.

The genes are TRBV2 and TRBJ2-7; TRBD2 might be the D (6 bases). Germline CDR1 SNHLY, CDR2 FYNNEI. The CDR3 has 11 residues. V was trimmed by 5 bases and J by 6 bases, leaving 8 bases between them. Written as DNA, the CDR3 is TGTGCCAGCAGTCGGGGAGGCGAGCAGTACTTC. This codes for CASSRGGEQYF.

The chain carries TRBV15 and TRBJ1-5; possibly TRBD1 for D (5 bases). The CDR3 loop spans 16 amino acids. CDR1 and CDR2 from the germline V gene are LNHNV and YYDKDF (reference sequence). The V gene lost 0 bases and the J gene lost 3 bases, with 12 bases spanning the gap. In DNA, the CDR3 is TGTGCCACCAGCAGAGATATAACAGGTATCAATCAGCCCCAGCATTTT. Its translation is CATSRDITGINQPQHF.

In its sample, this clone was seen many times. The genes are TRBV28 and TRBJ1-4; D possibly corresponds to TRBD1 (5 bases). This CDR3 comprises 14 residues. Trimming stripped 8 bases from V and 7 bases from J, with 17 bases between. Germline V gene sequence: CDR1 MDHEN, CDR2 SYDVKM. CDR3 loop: CASCVAGGAEKLFF. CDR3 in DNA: TGTGCCAGCTGTGTGGCGGGAGGGGCTGAAAAACTGTTTTTT.

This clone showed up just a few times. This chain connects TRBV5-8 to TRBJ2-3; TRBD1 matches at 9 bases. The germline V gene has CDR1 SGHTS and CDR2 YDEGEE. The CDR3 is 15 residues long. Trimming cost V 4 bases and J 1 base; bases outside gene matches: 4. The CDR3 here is CASSDRDRGTDTQYF. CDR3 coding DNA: TGTGCCAGCAGCGACCGGGACAGGGGCACAGATACGCAGTATTTT.